Below, 13 T cell receptor beta chains from the same sample are listed, as sequenced in a study of T cell repertoires in cytomegalovirus infection. TCRdb re-analysed the reads in MiXCR, keeping a single row per CDR3 protein. The profile shows nearly 550,000 distinct CDR3 sequences, approximately 15% of them singletons. Specimen: CD8+ T cells from PBMCs. These TCRs come from a human donor in good health (CMV status not recorded). Some clones in this sample may be carry-over from other donors' samples.

The sample holds a few counts of this clonotype. This rearrangement joins TRBV6-5 to TRBJ1-2; no firm D call. Deletions cut 2 bases from V and 0 bases from J, with 7 bases between. The CDR3 is 14 amino acids. Germline-derived CDR1 and CDR2 are MNHEY and SVGAGI. In DNA form, the CDR3 reads TGTGCCAGCAGTTACGATTCGTCTAACTATGGCTACACCTTC. The encoded protein is CASSYDSSNYGYTF.

The V gene is TRBV13, the J gene TRBJ2-5, with D possibly matching TRBD1 (7 bases). The CDR3 is made up of 14 amino acids. The germline CDR1 and CDR2 sequences are PRHDT and FYEKMQ (reference sequence). Trimming removed 2 bases from V and 5 bases from J, with 12 bases in between. CDR3 residues: CASSLLSGGETQYF. In nucleotides, the CDR3 is TGTGCCAGCAGCTTATTATCAGGGGGGGAGACCCAGTACTTC.

The chain couples TRBV28 to TRBJ2-5; TRBD2 aligns across 8 bases. CDR1 and CDR2 (germline): MDHEN, SYDVKM. This CDR3 comprises 17 residues. V gave up 6 bases and J gave up 4 bases; unmatched junction bases: 16. CDR3 residues: CASRNPTYGLARETQYF. The CDR3 DNA follows: TGTGCCAGCAGGAACCCGACTTACGGACTAGCACGAGAGACCCAGTACTTC.

A few counts support this clonotype. The gene calls are TRBV28 and TRBJ1-2, with no clear D. Germline loops: CDR1 MDHEN, CDR2 SYDVKM. Trimming took off 2 bases at V and 8 bases at J, with 21 bases between the two ends. The CDR3 is 16 amino acids. CDR3 sequence: CASSLSPQRITLGYTF. The CDR3 bases are TGTGCCAGCAGTTTAAGCCCTCAGCGAATTACGTTGGGCTACACCTTC.

This clonotype was counted at least ten times. This chain joins TRBV19 and TRBJ2-1, with D perhaps TRBD1 (5 bases). The ends were cut back, 5 bases at V and 7 bases at J, with 18 bases in the middle. The germline V gene has CDR1 LNHDA and CDR2 SQIVND (reference sequence). The CDR3 loop spans 15 amino acids. Here the CDR3 DNA reads TGTGCCAGTAGTCTAAGCCCCAGGGAACGGAATGAGCAGTTCTTC. Protein: CASSLSPRERNEQFF. Looking up the rest from reference TRBV19 and TRBJ2-1 gives the full variable domain: DGGITQSPKYLFRKEGQNVTLSCEQNLNHDAMYWYRQDPGQGLRLIYYSQIVNDFQKGDIAEGYSVSREKKESFPLTVTSAQKNPTAFYLCASSLSPRERNEQFFGPGTRLTVL.

This clonotype appeared many times. The chain employs TRBV2 and TRBJ2-3; D uncertain. V was clipped by 2 bases and J by 5 bases, with 17 bases between them. This CDR3 is 16 amino acids long. Germline CDR1 reads SNHLY; CDR2 reads FYNNEI. The CDR3: CASSERTVRRRDTQYF. The CDR3 DNA follows: TGTGCCAGCAGTGAAAGGACCGTTCGCCGTAGAGATACGCAGTATTTT. Supplemented by reference TRBV2 and TRBJ2-3, the full variable domain reads EPEVTQTPSHQVTQMGQEVILRCVPISNHLYFYWYRQILGQKVEFLVSFYNNEISEKSEIFDDQFSVERPDGSNFTLKIRSTKLEDSAMYFCASSERTVRRRDTQYFGPGTRLTVL.

This clonotype is a singleton in its sample. A junction end diverges from the germline sequence, so it may reflect a read error. V and J are TRBV19 and TRBJ2-5; tentatively, D is TRBD2 (6 bases). The germline V gene encodes CDR1 LNHDA and CDR2 SQIVND (reference sequence). The CDR3 has 13 amino acids. The CDR3 reads CASSIAGVETQCF. CDR3 nucleotide sequence: TGTGCCAGTAGTATAGCGGGAGTGGAGACCCAGTGCTTC.

This clonotype has just one count. Just one base apart from a much larger clone, this may be a read error. The rearrangement joins TRBV7-3 to TRBJ1-3; D is unresolved. Germline lookup yields CDR1 SGHTA and CDR2 FQGTGA. The CDR3 extends over 19 amino acids. CDR3 protein: CARSLRTSGPRSSGNTIYF. As DNA, the CDR3 is TGTGCCAGAAGCTTACGAACTTCAGGACCCCGCAGCTCTGGAAACACCATATATTTT.

This clonotype was counted ten times or more. The rearrangement links TRBV12-3 or TRBV12-4 to TRBJ2-2; unclear D gene. The CDR3 runs to 15 residues. The ends were cut back, 3 bases at V and 0 bases at J, with 8 bases in the middle. CDR3 in DNA: TGTGCCAGCAGTTTGAAGCGTGCGAACACCGGGGAGCTGTTTTTT. Its protein product is CASSLKRANTGELFF.

The chain recombines TRBV27 with TRBJ2-7; 8 bases are shared with TRBD1. Germline CDR1 and CDR2: MNHEY and SMNVEV (reference sequence). The junction had 5 bases not matched to a gene; V was cut back by 5 bases and J by 2 bases. The CDR3 consists of 14 residues. CDR3: CASSPTGQAYEQYF. The CDR3, as DNA: TGTGCCAGCAGTCCCACGGGACAGGCCTACGAGCAGTACTTC.

This clonotype was recorded a few times. The genes are TRBV5-6 and TRBJ2-2, with 12 bases matching TRBD1. CDR1 and CDR2 from the germline V gene are SGHDT and YYEEEE. The V segment lost 0 bases and the J segment 6 bases; nucleotides outside the gene matches: 3. This CDR3 spans 16 amino acids. CDR3: CASSLEGQGAPGELFF. In DNA form, the CDR3 reads TGTGCCAGCAGCTTGGAGGGACAGGGGGCCCCCGGGGAGCTGTTTTTT. The entire variable domain, with the rest obtained from reference TRBV5-6 and TRBJ2-2, is as follows: DAGVTQSPTHLIKTRGQQVTLRCSPKSGHDTVSWYQQALGQGPQFIFQYYEEEERQRGNFPDRFSGHQFPNYSSELNVNALLLGDSALYLCASSLEGQGAPGELFFGEGSRLTVL.

On this clonotype: A much larger clone sits a single nucleotide away, making a read error possible. The chain combines TRBV2 with TRBJ2-7; D is unresolved. V lost 2 bases and J lost 5, with 1 base in between. CDR1 is SNHLY, CDR2 FYNNEI, per germline. The CDR3 sequence is 10 residues long. CDR3 nucleotides: TGTGCCAGCAGTGAAAACGAGCAGTACTTC. It is translated as CASSENEQYF.

Many counts were recorded for this clonotype. This chain links TRBV7-9 with TRBJ1-2; the D gene is possibly TRBD1 (6 bases). Germline-derived CDR1 and CDR2 are SEHNR and FQNEAQ (reference sequence). The CDR3 spans 15 residues. The V end was cut by 10 bases, the J end by 4 bases, with 22 bases between. In DNA form, the CDR3 reads TGTGCCATTCCCTTTGTTGGGGGGCATGTCTATGGCTACACCTTC. Residues: CAIPFVGGHVYGYTF. The complete variable domain, with remaining parts taken from reference TRBV7-9 and TRBJ1-2, reads DTGVSQNPRHKITKRGQNVTFRCDPISEHNRLYWYRQTLGQGPEFLTYFQNEAQLEKSRLLSDRFSAERPKGSFSTLEIQRTEQGDSAMYLCAIPFVGGHVYGYTFGSGTRLTVV.